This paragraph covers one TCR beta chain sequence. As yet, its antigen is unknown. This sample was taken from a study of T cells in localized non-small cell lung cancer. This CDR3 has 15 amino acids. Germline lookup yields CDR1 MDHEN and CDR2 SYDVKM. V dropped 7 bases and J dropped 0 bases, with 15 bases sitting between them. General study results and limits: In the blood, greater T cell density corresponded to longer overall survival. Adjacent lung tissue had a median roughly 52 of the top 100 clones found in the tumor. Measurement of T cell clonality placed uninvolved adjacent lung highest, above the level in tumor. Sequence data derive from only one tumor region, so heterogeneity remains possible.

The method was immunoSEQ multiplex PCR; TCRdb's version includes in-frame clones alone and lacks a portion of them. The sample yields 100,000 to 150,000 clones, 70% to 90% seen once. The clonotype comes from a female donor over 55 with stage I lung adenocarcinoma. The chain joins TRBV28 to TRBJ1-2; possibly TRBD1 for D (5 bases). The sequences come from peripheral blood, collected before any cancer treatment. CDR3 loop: CASKVGGTANYGYTF. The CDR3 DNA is TGTGCCAGCAAAGTAGGCGGGACGGCTAACTATGGCTACACCTTC.